The rows below give T cell receptor beta chains drawn from one sample of a study of CD8 T cells in Susac syndrome. MiXCR was run by TCRdb on the immunoSEQ multiplex PCR reads, yielding one entry per CDR3 protein. Of hundreds of thousands of distinct CDR3 sequences in the sample, approximately 85% are singletons; the top ten hold approximately 0.12%. The sequencing input was CD8+ T cells from PBMCs. The receptors originated from a human donor with multiple sclerosis. The CDR3 runs from the conserved cysteine through the conserved F or W. D genes are given only for firm matches. Size is stated for part of the rows, as once, few or many counts, or as a class when the clone is expanded.

TRBJ2-3,NA,TRBD2,TRBV7-9,TGTGCCAGCAGCTTCCTTCGACTAGCGCCTTCTGAAGATACGCAGTATTTT,CASSFLRLAPSEDTQYF
TRBJ2-1,NA,NA,TRBV27,TGTGCCAGCAGTTTATTCGGTGGGTCGGATGAGCAGTTCTTC,CASSLFGGSDEQFF
TRBJ2-7,few,NA,TRBV5-1,TGCGCCAGCAGCCCGACAGGACCCGAGCAGTACTTC,CASSPTGPEQYF
TRBJ2-3,NA,NA,TRBV13,TGTGCCAGCACAACCCGCGGGGATACGCAGTATTTT,CASTTRGDTQYF
TRBJ2-7,once,NA,TRBV27,TGTGCCAGCAGTCCCAGCGGGCCCTGCTCCTACGAGCAGTACTTC,CASSPSGPCSYEQYF
TRBJ1-2,NA,NA,TRBV3-1,TGTGCCAGCAGCCACGAGACAGGTCACGGCTACACCTTC,CASSHETGHGYTF
TRBJ1-2,NA,NA,TRBV6-5,TGTGCCAGCAGTTACTCGTCACGGGCTGGCTACACCTTC,CASSYSSRAGYTF
TRBJ2-7,NA,NA,TRBV7-9,TGTGCCAGCAGTTCAGGGGCCTACGAGCAGTACTTC,CASSSGAYEQYF
TRBJ2-1,NA,NA,TRBV7-8,TGTGCCAGCAGCTTGGGGGACCCGGGCCACTACAATGAGCAGTTCTTC,CASSLGDPGHYNEQFF
TRBJ1-5,NA,NA,TRBV4-1,TGCGCCAGCAGCCAGGAGTGGGGAAATCAGCCCCAGCATTTT,CASSQEWGNQPQHF
TRBJ1-1,NA,NA,TRBV6-2/TRBV6-3,TGTGCCAGCAGTGAGAGAGGGTTCTATACTGAAGCTTTCTTT,CASSERGFYTEAFF
TRBJ2-3,NA,NA,TRBV4-1,TGCGCCAGCAGCCAAGCAGCGACAGATACGCAGTATTTT,CASSQAATDTQYF
TRBJ2-7,NA,TRBD1,TRBV9,TGTGCCAGCAGCGACCGACAGGGGCTGCACTACGAGCAGTACTTC,CASSDRQGLHYEQYF
TRBJ1-1,few,TRBD1,TRBV6-1,TGTGCCAGCAGTGTCAACCCTACAGGGGGCACTGAAGCTTTCTTT,CASSVNPTGGTEAFF
TRBJ1-2,once,TRBD1,TRBV9,TGTGCCAGCAGCGTCCGGGACAGGGCTTCTCCTTACTATGGCTACACCTTC,CASSVRDRASPYYGYTF
TRBJ2-1,few,NA,TRBV27,TGTGCCAGCAGTTCTCAGGGCCATGAGCAGTTCTTC,CASSSQGHEQFF
TRBJ2-3,few,NA,TRBV6-1,TGTGCCAGCAGCCCCTTTTGGGGGACCGAAGATACGCAGTATTTT,CASSPFWGTEDTQYF
TRBJ2-6,once,TRBD2,TRBV4-1,TGCGCCAGCAGCCAAGAATCGAGCGCGGGAGGCTCTGGGGCCAACGTCCTGACTTTC,CASSQESSAGGSGANVLTF
TRBJ2-2,once,NA,TRBV4-1,TGCGCCAGCAGCCAAGCTTCGGGCACCGGGGAGCTGTTTTTT,CASSQASGTGELFF
TRBJ2-2,NA,TRBD2,TRBV29-1,TGCAGCGTTGAACCGGGAGGGAACACCGGGGAGCTGTTTTTT,CSVEPGGNTGELFF
TRBJ2-7,NA,NA,TRBV20-1,TGCAGTGCTAGAGCCGGCCTTCCCGGGGGAGAGCAGTACTTC,CSARAGLPGGEQYF
TRBJ2-2,NA,TRBD1,TRBV29-1,TGCAGCGTTACTCCGGGACAGGGGGCCACCGGGGAGCTGTTTTTT,CSVTPGQGATGELFF
TRBJ2-7,NA,NA,TRBV12-3/TRBV12-4,TGTGCCAGCAGTTTATCCGGATCCCTGGGGGAGCAGTACTTC,CASSLSGSLGEQYF
TRBJ2-7,once,NA,TRBV4-1,TGCGCCAGCAGCCAAGGGGCAGGGCTTTCCTCCTACGAGCAGTACTTC,CASSQGAGLSSYEQYF
TRBJ2-3,NA,NA,TRBV28,TGTGCCAGCAGGGCGGTGGGAGAGGCCACAGATACGCAGTATTTT,CASRAVGEATDTQYF
TRBJ2-1,NA,TRBD2,TRBV5-6,TGTGCCAGCAGCTTGCGTAGGGACTATTCCTACAATGAGCAGTTCTTC,CASSLRRDYSYNEQFF
TRBJ1-1,NA,NA,TRBV29-1,TGCAGCGTTGATGGACCGAACACTGAAGCTTTCTTT,CSVDGPNTEAFF
TRBJ1-2,NA,NA,TRBV29-1,TGCAGCGTGGAGGATTATAGGACCGATGGCTACACCTTC,CSVEDYRTDGYTF
TRBJ2-1,NA,TRBD2,TRBV5-1,TGCGCCAGCAGCTTAGGACTAGCGGGGGGGCAAGATGAGCAGTTCTTC,CASSLGLAGGQDEQFF
TRBJ2-1,NA,NA,TRBV27,TGTGCCAGCAGTTTCGGCAGGAACCATGAGCAGTTCTTC,CASSFGRNHEQFF
TRBJ2-2,NA,NA,TRBV27,TGTGCCAGCAGTTTAACCCCAGGGAACCTCAACACCGGGGAGCTGTTTTTT,CASSLTPGNLNTGELFF